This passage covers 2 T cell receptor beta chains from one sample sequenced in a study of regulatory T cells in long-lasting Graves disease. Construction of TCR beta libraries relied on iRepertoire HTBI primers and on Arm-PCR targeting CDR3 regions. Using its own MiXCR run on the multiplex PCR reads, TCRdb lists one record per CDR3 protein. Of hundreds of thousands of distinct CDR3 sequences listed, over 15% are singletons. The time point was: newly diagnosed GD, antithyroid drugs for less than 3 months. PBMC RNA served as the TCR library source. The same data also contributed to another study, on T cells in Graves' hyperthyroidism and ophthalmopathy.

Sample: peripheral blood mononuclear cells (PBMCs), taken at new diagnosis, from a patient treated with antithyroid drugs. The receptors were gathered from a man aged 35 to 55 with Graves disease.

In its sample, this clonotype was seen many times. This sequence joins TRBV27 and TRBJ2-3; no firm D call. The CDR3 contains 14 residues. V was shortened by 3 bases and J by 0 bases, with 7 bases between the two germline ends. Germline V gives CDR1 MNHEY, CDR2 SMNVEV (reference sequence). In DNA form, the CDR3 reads TGTGCCAGCAGTTTCTATACTAGCACAGATACGCAGTATTTT. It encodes CASSFYTSTDTQYF.

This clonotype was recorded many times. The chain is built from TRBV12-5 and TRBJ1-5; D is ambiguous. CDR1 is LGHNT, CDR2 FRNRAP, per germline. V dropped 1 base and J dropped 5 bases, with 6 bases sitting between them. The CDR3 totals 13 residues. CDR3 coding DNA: TGTGCTAGTGGTTTGGACCCAGATCAGCCCCAGCATTTT. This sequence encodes CASGLDPDQPQHF.